The present T cell receptor (beta chain) was sequenced within a study of blood T cells in healthy people across ages. Combining a sample-barcoded 5' primer with a J-beta primer mix, a second PCR ran for roughly 6 to 12 cycles. One entry per CDR3 protein results from TCRdb running MiXCR on the 5' RACE reads. This sample has roughly 1 million distinct CDR3 sequences; under 30% occur once, and the top ten carry about 0.8%. The V gene lost 4 bases and the J gene lost 8 bases, with 6 bases spanning the gap. Germline values: CDR1 WNHNN, CDR2 SYGVQD (reference sequence). This CDR3 comprises 11 residues. In its sample, this clonotype was seen many times. The sample also formed part of further work on T cells of mothers and their children.

Sequenced sample: blood. The chain joins TRBV10-1 to TRBJ2-1, with D unclear. The TCR comes from a girl between 2 and 10 years old in good health. The CDR3 bases are TGCGCCAGCAGTGGTGGGGATGAGCAGTTCTTC. This gives the protein CASSGGDEQFF.